A single sample gave rise to the 24 T cell receptor beta chains below, sequenced in a study of blood T cell repertoires in COVID-19. This table comes from immunoSEQ multiplex PCR, and its TCRdb copy is limited to in-frame clones, with some not included. The data show roughly 230,000 clones, around 90% seen once. What was sequenced was peripheral blood. These receptor sequences come from a man between 25 and 39 years old with COVID-19, enrolled during active disease.

In DNA, the CDR3 is TGCGCCAGCAGCTTACATCGGGACAGTAATGAAAAACTGTTTTTT. Protein: CASSLHRDSNEKLFF. V is TRBV5-1 and J is TRBJ1-4, with 7 bases lining up with TRBD1. The CDR3 consists of 15 residues. V lost 2 bases and J lost 4; bases outside the gene matches: 5. Germline lookup yields CDR1 SGHRS and CDR2 YFSETQ.

This chain uses TRBV2 with TRBJ1-4; D is possibly TRBD1 (5 bases). V dropped 7 bases and J dropped 2 bases, with 11 bases sitting between them. The CDR3 extends over 14 amino acids. The germline gives CDR1 SNHLY, CDR2 FYNNEI. DNA for the CDR3: TGTGCCAGCAATGGGGAGGGGACTAATGAAAAACTGTTTTTT. It translates to CASNGEGTNEKLFF.

The chain employs TRBV4-1 and TRBJ1-4; 8 bases agree with TRBD1. The CDR3 totals 15 residues. After removal of 0 bases from V and 10 bases from J, the junction contained 7 bases not matched to a gene. CDR1 and CDR2 (germline): MGHRA, YSYEKL. The CDR3 coding sequence is TGCGCCAGCAGCCAAGACCGGGACAGGAGAGGAAAACTGTTTTTT. It encodes CASSQDRDRRGKLFF.

The V and J genes are TRBV3-1 (or the pseudogene TRBV3-2) and TRBJ2-6; tentatively, D is TRBD2 (7 bases). V lost 0 bases and J lost 2, with 14 bases in between. The CDR3 extends over 18 amino acids. Germline V gene sequence: CDR1 LGHDT, CDR2 YNNKEL (reference sequence). CDR3 in amino acids: CASSQDSLGGPGANVLTF. As DNA, the CDR3 is TGTGCCAGCAGCCAAGATAGCCTCGGGGGGCCTGGGGCCAACGTCCTGACTTTC.

This clone was counted a single time. The rearrangement joins TRBV6-5 to TRBJ1-1, with D unresolved. The V and J ends lost 4 bases and 5 bases respectively, with 11 bases between them. The CDR3 length is 13 residues. Germline assignment: CDR1 MNHEY and CDR2 SVGAGI. The CDR3 DNA is TGTGCCAGCAGTTCCAGCGGAGGGACTGAAGCTTTCTTT. Translating it yields CASSSSGGTEAFF.

The CDR3 coding sequence is TGTGCCAGCAGCCAAGTTGATACTAGCGGGGGCTACAATGAGCAGTTCTTC. Protein sequence: CASSQVDTSGGYNEQFF. V is TRBV4-2 and J is TRBJ2-1, with 11 bases that match TRBD2. Per the germline V gene, CDR1 is LGHNA and CDR2 is YNFKEQ. CDR3 length equals 17 residues. Trimming took 1 base from V and 3 from J; bases not matched to a gene: 5.

CDR3 coding DNA: TGTGCCAGTTCCCACAACAGGGAGATGAACACTGAAGCTTTCTTT. This encodes CASSHNREMNTEAFF. The chain recombines TRBV19 with TRBJ1-1; the D gene is possibly TRBD1 (6 bases). With 8 bases removed from V and 0 bases from J, the gap between germline ends came to 16 bases. The CDR3 is 15 amino acids. The germline V gene encodes CDR1 LNHDA and CDR2 SQIVND (reference sequence).

The CDR3 DNA reads TGCGCCAGCAGCTCCGGCATCGGGACAGTCGGCACTGAAGCTTTCTTT. As protein: CASSSGIGTVGTEAFF. The rearrangement links TRBV5-1 to TRBJ1-1; 7 bases fit TRBD1. Trimming cost V 3 bases and J 4 bases; bases outside gene matches: 12. The germline CDR1 and CDR2 sequences are SGHRS and YFSETQ. This CDR3 has 16 amino acids.

V gene TRBV7-2 combines with J gene TRBJ1-1, with 12 bases fitting TRBD1. Germline CDR1 is SGHTA and CDR2 is FQGNSA. The ends lost 8 bases at V and 1 base at J; junction bases unmatched: 8. The CDR3 is 16 amino acids. CDR3 sequence: CASRLGTGGANTEAFF. The CDR3 nucleotides are TGTGCCAGCCGGCTAGGGACAGGGGGCGCGAACACTGAAGCTTTCTTT.

This chain connects TRBV3-1 (or the pseudogene TRBV3-2) to TRBJ1-4; 10 bases fit TRBD1. V lost 4 bases to trimming and J lost 7 bases; unmatched junction nucleotides: 15. CDR1 is LGHDT and CDR2 is YNNKEL in the germline V gene (reference sequence). This CDR3 comprises 18 residues. Written as DNA, the CDR3 is TGTGCCAGCAGCCGTAACCTCTTCACTGGGACAGGGGTTGAAAAACTGTTTTTT. Protein sequence: CASSRNLFTGTGVEKLFF.

The genes are TRBV18 and TRBJ1-3; perhaps TRBD1 as D (6 bases). CDR1 is KGHSH and CDR2 is LQKENI in the germline V gene. The V end was cut by 4 bases, the J end by 0 bases, with 19 bases between. This CDR3 contains 18 residues. CDR3 coding DNA: TGTGCCAGCTCACTTGTGATCGGACAGTCTAGCTCTGGAAACACCATATATTTT. Translated, it gives CASSLVIGQSSSGNTIYF.

The gene calls are TRBV5-1 and TRBJ1-6; D is perhaps TRBD1 (5 bases). Germline values: CDR1 SGHRS, CDR2 YFSETQ. V was clipped by 4 bases and J by 6 bases, with 11 bases between them. The CDR3 sequence is 14 residues long. For the CDR3, the DNA is TGCGCCAGCAGCCCTGGGGGGACTAATTCACCCCTCCACTTT. It is translated as CASSPGGTNSPLHF.

J is TRBJ1-2 and V is TRBV10-3; 7 bases are a match to TRBD1. Germline CDR1 is ENHRY and CDR2 is SYGVKD. V lost 4 bases to trimming and J lost 7 bases; unmatched junction nucleotides: 12. The CDR3 loop spans 15 amino acids. In DNA, the CDR3 is TGTGCCATCAGTGCGGCCCGACAGGGACGGATTGGCTACACCTTC. It is translated as CAISAARQGRIGYTF.

Note on this clone: At one end the junction does not follow the germline gene, possibly because of a read error. V and J are TRBV5-4 and TRBJ2-7; TRBD1 matches at 7 bases. This CDR3 contains 12 residues. From germline, CDR1 is SGHNT and CDR2 YYREEE (reference sequence). CDR3 in DNA: TGTGCCAGCAGCCTAGGACAGGATGGGTCGCACTTC. Translating it yields CASSLGQDGSHF.

The chain combines TRBV29-1 with TRBJ1-4; D is unresolved. V lost 4 bases, J lost 7 bases, and 13 bases lay in between. The CDR3 is 13 residues long. Germline V lookup: CDR1 SQVTM, CDR2 ANQGSEA. The chain's CDR3 is CSVAAGYSEKLFF. The CDR3 bases are TGCAGCGTTGCGGCGGGTTATAGTGAAAAACTGTTTTTT.

V is TRBV6-5 and J is TRBJ2-7, with 7 bases that match TRBD1. Germline V lookup: CDR1 MNHEY, CDR2 SVGAGI. After removal of 9 bases from V and 2 bases from J, the junction contained 1 base not matched to a gene. The CDR3 has 11 residues. The CDR3 region is CASGTAYEQYF. CDR3 in DNA: TGTGCCAGTGGGACAGCCTACGAGCAGTACTTC.

The chain recombines TRBV4-1 with TRBJ1-5; no definite D call. V lost 0 bases, J lost 7 bases, and 7 bases lay in between. This CDR3 has 13 amino acids. Germline lookup yields CDR1 MGHRA and CDR2 YSYEKL. DNA of the CDR3: TGCGCCAGCAGCCAAGAGAGAGGACAGCCCCAGCATTTT. Protein: CASSQERGQPQHF.

The rearrangement joins TRBV29-1 to TRBJ2-7, with D maybe TRBD1 (5 bases). The V gene lost 0 bases and the J gene lost 4 bases, with 10 bases spanning the gap. The germline V gene encodes CDR1 SQVTM and CDR2 ANQGSEA. CDR3 size: 13 residues. CDR3 sequence: CSVEDPRTYEQYF. Written as DNA, the CDR3 is TGCAGCGTTGAAGATCCTAGGACATACGAGCAGTACTTC.

The chain joins TRBV19 to TRBJ1-2; 12 nucleotides align to TRBD1. The V gene end was trimmed by 5 bases and the J gene end by 5 bases; junction bases not matched to a gene: 6. Germline assignment: CDR1 LNHDA and CDR2 SQIVND (reference sequence). The CDR3 runs to 15 residues. CDR3 amino acids: CASSQGTGGAYGYTF. CDR3 in DNA: TGTGCCAGTAGTCAAGGGACAGGGGGCGCGTATGGCTACACCTTC.

This chain uses TRBV5-4 with TRBJ1-6; D possibly corresponds to TRBD1 (5 bases). Germline V gives CDR1 SGHNT, CDR2 YYREEE (reference sequence). The CDR3 consists of 12 residues. Deletions cut 2 bases from V and 9 bases from J, with 6 bases between. The DNA for the CDR3 is TGTGCCAGCAGCTTAGACAGTTCACCCCTCCACTTT. Its translation is CASSLDSSPLHF.

The CDR3 nucleotides are TGTGCCAGCAGTGACTTGGGACAGGGTCCTGGAAACACCATATATTTT. Translating gives CASSDLGQGPGNTIYF. The rearrangement joins TRBV25-1 to TRBJ1-3, with 9 bases identical to TRBD1. Per the germline V gene, CDR1 is MGHDK and CDR2 is SYGVNS. V shed 3 bases and J 2 bases; nucleotides not matched to a gene: 5. This CDR3 has 16 residues.

This clone was counted once. The V call is TRBV28, the J call TRBJ1-2, with D perhaps TRBD1 (5 bases). The V gene lost 3 bases and the J gene lost 2 bases, with 13 bases spanning the gap. Per germline, CDR1 MDHEN and CDR2 SYDVKM. The CDR3 sequence is 15 residues long. The CDR3 nucleotides read TGTGCCAGCAGTTTCGGGGGGACCAGAAACTATGGCTACACCTTC. This encodes CASSFGGTRNYGYTF.

Here the CDR3 DNA reads TGTGCCAGCAGTTACGCTGACAGATACAATGAGCAGTTCTTC. Translating it yields CASSYADRYNEQFF. The gene calls are TRBV6-5 and TRBJ2-1, with a weak D call TRBD1 (5 bases). The CDR3 extends over 14 amino acids. Germline CDR1 and CDR2: MNHEY and SVGAGI. The V gene lost 2 bases and the J gene lost 4 bases, with 9 bases spanning the gap.

The rearrangement links TRBV9 to TRBJ1-2; D might be TRBD1 (6 bases). CDR3 size: 14 residues. CDR1 and CDR2 from the germline V gene are SGDLS and YYNGEE. Trimming stripped 3 bases from V and 0 bases from J, with 9 bases between. CDR3 in DNA: TGTGCCAGCAGCGACAGGGACCCTAACTATGGCTACACCTTC. Its protein product is CASSDRDPNYGYTF.